This TCR beta chain derives from a study of CD8 T cells in ankylosing spondylitis. The authors made TCR beta libraries by quantitative 5'-RACE with molecular barcodes. In TCRdb, the 5' RACE reads were re-called with MiXCR into one record per CDR3 protein. The sample lists around 150,000 distinct CDR3 sequences; 44% were seen once. The study, taken as a whole, reports: There was a TCR beta motif, made of 7 to 9 highly homologous variants, that appeared characteristic of ankylosing spondylitis blood.

With respect to this clonotype: Its antigen is currently unknown.

Deletions cut 0 bases from V and 1 base from J, with 13 bases between. The CDR3 consists of 16 residues. Germline loops: CDR1 MNHEY, CDR2 SVGAGI. The sequence was collected from a male donor with ankylosing spondylitis. The specimen was synovial fluid, either unsorted or a sorted T cell fraction (not recorded which). V usage is TRBV6-5 and J usage is TRBJ2-7; either TRBD1 or TRBD2 may supply D (5 bases each). The CDR3, as DNA: TGTGCCAGCAGTTACTCCTACGGGGCGAGGTCCTACGAGCAGTACTTC. As protein: CASSYSYGARSYEQYF.